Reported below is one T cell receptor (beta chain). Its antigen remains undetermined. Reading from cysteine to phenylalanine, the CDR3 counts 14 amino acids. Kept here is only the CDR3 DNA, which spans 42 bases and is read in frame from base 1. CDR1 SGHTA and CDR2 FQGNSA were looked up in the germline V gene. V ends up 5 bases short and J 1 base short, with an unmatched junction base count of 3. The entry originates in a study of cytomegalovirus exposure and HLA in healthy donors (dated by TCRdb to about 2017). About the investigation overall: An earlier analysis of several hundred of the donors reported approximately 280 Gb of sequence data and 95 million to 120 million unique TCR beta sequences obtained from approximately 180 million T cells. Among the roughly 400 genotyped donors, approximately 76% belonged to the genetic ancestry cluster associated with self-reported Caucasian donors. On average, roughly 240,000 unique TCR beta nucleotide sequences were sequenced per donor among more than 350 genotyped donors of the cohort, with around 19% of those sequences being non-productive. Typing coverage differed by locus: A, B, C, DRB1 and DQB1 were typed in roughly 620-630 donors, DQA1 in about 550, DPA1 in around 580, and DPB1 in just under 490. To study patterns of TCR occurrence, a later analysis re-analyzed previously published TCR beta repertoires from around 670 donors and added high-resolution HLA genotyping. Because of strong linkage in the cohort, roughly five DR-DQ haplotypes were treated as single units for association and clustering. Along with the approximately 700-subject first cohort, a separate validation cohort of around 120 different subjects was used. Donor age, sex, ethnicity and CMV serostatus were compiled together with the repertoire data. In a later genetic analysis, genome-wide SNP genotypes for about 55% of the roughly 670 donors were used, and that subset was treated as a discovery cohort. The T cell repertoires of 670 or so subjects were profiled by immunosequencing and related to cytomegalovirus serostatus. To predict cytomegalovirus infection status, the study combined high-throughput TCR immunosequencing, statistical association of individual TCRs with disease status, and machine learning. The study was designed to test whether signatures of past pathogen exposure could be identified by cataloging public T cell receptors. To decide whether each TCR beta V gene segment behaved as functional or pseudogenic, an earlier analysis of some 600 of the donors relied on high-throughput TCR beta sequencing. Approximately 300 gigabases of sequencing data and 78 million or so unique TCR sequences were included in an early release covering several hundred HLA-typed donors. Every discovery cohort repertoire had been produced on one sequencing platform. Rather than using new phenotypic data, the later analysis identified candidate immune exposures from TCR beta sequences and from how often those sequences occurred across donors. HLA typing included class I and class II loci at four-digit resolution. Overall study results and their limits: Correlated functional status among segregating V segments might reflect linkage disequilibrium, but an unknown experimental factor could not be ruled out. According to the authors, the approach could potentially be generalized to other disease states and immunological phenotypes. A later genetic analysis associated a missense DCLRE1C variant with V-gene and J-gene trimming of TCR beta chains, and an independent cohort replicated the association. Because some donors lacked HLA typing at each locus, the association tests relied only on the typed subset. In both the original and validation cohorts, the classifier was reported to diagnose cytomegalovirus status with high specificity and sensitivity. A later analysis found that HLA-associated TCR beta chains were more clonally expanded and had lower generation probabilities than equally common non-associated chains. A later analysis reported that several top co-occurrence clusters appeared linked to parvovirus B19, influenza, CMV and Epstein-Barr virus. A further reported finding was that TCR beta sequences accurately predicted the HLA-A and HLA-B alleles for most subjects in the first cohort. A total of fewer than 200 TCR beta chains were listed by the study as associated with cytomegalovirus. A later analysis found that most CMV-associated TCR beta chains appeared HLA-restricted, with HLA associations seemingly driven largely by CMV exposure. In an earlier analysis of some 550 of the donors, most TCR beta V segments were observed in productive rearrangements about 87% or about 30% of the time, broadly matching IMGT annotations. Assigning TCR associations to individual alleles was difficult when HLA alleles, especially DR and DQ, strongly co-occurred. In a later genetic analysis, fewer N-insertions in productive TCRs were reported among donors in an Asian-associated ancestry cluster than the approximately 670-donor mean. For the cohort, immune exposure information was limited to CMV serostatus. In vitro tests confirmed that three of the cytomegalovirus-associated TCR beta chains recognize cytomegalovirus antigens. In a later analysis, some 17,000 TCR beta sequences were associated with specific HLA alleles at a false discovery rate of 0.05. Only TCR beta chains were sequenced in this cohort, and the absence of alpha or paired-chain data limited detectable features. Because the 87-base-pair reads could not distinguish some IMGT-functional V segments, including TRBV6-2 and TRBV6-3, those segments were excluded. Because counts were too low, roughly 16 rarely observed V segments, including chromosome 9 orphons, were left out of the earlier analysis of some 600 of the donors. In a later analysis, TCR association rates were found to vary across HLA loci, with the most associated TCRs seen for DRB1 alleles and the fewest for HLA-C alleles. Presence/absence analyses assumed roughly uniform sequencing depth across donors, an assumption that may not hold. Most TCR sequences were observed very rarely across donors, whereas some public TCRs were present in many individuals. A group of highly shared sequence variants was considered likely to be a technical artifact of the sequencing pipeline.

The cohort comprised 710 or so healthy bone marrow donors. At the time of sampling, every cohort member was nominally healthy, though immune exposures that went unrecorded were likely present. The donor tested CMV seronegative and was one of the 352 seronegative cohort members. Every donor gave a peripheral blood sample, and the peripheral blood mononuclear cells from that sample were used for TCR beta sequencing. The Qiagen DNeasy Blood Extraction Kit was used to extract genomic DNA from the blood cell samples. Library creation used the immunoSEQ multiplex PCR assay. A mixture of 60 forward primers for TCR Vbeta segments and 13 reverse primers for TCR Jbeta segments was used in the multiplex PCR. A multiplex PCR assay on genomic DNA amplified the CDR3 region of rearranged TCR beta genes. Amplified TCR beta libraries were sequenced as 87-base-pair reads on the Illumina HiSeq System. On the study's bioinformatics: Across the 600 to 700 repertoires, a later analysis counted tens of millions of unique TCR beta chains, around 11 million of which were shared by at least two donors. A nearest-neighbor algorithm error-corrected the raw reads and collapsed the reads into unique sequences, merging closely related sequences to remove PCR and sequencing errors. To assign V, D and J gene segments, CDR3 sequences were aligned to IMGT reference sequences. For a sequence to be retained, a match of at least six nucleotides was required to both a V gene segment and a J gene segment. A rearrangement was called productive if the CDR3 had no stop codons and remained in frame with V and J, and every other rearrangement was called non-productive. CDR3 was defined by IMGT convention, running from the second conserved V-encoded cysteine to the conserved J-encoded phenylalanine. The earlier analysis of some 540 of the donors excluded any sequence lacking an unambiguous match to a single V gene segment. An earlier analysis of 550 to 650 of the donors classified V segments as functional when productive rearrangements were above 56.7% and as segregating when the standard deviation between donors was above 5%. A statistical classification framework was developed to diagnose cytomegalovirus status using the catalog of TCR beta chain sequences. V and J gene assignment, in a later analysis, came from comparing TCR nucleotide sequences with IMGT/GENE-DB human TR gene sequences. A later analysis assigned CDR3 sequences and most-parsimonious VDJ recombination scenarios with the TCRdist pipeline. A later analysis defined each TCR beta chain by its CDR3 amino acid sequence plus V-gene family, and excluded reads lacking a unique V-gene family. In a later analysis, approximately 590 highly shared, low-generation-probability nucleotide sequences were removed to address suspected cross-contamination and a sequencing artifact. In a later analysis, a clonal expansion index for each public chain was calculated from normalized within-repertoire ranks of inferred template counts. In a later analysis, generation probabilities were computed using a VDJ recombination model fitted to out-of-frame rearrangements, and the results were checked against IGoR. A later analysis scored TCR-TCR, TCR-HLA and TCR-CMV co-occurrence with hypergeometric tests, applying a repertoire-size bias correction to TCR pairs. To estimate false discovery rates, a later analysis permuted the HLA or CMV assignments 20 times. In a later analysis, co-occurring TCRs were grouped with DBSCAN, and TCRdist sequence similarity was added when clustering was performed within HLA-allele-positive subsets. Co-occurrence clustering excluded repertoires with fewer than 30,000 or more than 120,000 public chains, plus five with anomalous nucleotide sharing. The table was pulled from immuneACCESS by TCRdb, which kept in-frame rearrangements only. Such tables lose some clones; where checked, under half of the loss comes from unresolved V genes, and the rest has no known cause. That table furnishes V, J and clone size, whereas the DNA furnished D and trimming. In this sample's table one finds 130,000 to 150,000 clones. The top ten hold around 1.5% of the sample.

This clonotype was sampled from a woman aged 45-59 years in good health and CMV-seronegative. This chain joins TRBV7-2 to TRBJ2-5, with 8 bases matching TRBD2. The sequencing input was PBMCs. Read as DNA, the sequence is TGTGCCAGCAGCGCCGGGGGGGCCCAAGAGACCCAGTACTTC. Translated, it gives CASSAGGAQETQYF.